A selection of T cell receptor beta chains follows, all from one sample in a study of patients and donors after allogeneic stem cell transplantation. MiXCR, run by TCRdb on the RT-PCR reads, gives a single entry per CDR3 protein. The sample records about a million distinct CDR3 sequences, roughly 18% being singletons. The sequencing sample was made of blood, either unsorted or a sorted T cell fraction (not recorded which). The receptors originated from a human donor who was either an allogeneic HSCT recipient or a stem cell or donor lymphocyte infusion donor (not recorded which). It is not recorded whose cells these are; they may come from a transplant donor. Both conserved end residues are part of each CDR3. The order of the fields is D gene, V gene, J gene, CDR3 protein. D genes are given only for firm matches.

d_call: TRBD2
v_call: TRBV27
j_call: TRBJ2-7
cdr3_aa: CASSGGLAGSYEQYF

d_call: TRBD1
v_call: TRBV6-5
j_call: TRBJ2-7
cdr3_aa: CASSYSQGTGIYEQYF

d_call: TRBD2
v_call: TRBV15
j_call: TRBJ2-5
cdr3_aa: CATRGIAGGGETQYF

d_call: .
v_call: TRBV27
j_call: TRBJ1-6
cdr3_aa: CASSLRDPLNSPLHF

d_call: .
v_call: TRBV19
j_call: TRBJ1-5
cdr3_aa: CASSIFGHSNQPQHF

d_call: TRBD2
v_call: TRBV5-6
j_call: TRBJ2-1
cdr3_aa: CASSLGLAGIYNEQFF

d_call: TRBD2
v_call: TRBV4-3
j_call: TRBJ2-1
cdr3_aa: CASSQDYSGGYNEQFF

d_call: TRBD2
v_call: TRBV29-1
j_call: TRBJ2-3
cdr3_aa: CSVYKSSGGAGTDTQYF

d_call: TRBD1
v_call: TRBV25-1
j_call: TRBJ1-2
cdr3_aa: CASGTGGGGSYTF

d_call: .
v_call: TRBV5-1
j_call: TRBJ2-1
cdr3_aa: CASSLLQGRNEQFF

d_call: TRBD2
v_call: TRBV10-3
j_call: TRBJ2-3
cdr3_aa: CAINDFGGTDTQYF

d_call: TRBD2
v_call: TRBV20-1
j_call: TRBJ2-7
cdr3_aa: CSARGTTSGGGEQYF

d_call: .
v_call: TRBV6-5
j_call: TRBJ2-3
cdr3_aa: CASSYADTQYF

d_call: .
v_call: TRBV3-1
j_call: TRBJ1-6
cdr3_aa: CASSKRTADSPLHF

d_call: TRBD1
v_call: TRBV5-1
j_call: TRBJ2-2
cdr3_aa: CASNRDRVNTGELFF

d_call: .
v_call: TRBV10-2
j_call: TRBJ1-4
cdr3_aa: CASSDGGANEKLFF